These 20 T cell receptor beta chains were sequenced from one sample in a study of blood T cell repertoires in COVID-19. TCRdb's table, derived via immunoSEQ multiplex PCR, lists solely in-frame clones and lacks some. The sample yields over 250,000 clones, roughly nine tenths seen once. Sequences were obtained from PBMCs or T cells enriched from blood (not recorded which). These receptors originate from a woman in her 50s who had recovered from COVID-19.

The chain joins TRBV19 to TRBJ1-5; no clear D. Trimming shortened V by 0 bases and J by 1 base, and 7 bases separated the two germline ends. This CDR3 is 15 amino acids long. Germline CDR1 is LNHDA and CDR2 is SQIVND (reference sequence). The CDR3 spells CASSIDAASNQPQHF. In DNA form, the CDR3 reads TGTGCCAGTAGTATAGACGCGGCGAGCAATCAGCCCCAGCATTTT.

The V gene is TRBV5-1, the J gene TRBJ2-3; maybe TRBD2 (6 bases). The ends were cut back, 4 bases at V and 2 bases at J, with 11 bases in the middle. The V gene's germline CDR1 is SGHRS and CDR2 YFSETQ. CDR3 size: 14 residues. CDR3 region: CASSEKDYTDTQYF. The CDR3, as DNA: TGCGCCAGCAGCGAGAAGGACTACACAGATACGCAGTATTTT.

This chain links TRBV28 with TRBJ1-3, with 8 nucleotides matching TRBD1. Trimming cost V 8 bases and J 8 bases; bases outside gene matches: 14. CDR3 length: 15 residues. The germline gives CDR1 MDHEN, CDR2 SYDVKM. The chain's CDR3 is CASLSRAGGWDTIYF. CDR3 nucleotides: TGTGCCAGCCTAAGCCGGGCAGGGGGCTGGGACACCATATATTTT.

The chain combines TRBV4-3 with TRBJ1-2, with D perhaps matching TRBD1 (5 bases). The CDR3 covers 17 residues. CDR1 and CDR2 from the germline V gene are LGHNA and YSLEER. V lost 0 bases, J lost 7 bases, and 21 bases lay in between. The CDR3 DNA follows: TGCGCCAGCAGCCAAGATCTTGGGGGGGATCGTGCACGTGGCTACACCTTC. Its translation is CASSQDLGGDRARGYTF.

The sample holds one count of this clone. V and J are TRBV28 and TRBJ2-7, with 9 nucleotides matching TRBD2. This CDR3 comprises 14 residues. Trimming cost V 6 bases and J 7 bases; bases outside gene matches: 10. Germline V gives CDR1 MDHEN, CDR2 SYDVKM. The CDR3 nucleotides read TGTGCCAGCAGCACCACTAGCGGGCTATGGGAGCAGTACTTC. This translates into CASSTTSGLWEQYF.

The DNA of the CDR3 is TGTGCCAGCAGCGTAGCGGGGGATTCGCCTGGCTACACCTTC. Protein product: CASSVAGDSPGYTF. The chain combines TRBV9 with TRBJ1-2, with D perhaps matching TRBD1 (5 bases). This CDR3 comprises 14 residues. Germline loops: CDR1 SGDLS, CDR2 YYNGEE. Trimming stripped 0 bases from V and 7 bases from J, with 13 bases between.

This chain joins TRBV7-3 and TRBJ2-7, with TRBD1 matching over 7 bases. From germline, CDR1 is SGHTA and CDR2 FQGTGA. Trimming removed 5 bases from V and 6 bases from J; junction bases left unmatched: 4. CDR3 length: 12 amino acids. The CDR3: CASSPDRSEQYF. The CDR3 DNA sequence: TGTGCCAGCAGCCCGGACAGGTCCGAGCAGTACTTC.

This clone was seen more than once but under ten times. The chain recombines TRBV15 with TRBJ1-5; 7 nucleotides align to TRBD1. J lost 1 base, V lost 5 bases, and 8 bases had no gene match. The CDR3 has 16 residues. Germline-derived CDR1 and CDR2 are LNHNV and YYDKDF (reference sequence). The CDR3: CATSGQVLGSNQPQHF. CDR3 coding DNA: TGTGCCACCAGCGGACAGGTTTTGGGCAGCAATCAGCCCCAGCATTTT.

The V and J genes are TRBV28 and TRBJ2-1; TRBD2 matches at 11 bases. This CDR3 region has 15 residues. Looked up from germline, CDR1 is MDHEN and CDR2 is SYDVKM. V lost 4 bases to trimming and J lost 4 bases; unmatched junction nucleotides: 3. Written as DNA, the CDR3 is TGTGCCAGCAGTTCCGGGACTAGCGGTTACAATGAGCAGTTCTTC. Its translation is CASSSGTSGYNEQFF.

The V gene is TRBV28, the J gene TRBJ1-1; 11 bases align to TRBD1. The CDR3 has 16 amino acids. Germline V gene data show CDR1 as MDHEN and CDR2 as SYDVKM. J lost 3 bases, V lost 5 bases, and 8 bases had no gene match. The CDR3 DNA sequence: TGTGCCAGCAGTCTACGCCGGGACAGGGGGTACACTGAAGCTTTCTTT. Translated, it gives CASSLRRDRGYTEAFF.

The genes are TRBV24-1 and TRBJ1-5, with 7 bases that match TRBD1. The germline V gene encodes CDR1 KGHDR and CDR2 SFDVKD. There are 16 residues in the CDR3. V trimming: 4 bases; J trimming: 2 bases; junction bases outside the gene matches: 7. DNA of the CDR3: TGTGCCACCAGTGACGTTAACAGGGGAGGCAATCAGCCCCAGCATTTT. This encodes CATSDVNRGGNQPQHF.

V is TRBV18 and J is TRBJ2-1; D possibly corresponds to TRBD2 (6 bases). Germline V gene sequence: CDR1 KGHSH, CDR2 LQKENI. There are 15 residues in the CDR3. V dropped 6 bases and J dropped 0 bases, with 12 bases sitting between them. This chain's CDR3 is CASSSLAISYNEQFF. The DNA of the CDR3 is TGTGCCAGCTCCTCCCTAGCGATCTCCTACAATGAGCAGTTCTTC.

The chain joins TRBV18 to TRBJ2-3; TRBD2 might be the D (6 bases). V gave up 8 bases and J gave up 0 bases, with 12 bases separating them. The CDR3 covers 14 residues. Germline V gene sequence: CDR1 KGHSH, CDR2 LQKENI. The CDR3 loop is CASTGERSTDTQYF. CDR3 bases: TGTGCCAGCACGGGAGAAAGGAGCACAGATACGCAGTATTTT.

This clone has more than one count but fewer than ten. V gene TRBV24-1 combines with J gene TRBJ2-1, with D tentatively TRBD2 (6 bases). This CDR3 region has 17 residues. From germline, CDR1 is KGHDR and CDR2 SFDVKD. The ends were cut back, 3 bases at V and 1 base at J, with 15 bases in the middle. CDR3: CATSDPRDSQSYNEQFF. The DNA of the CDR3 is TGTGCCACCAGTGATCCCCGGGACTCCCAATCCTACAATGAGCAGTTCTTC.

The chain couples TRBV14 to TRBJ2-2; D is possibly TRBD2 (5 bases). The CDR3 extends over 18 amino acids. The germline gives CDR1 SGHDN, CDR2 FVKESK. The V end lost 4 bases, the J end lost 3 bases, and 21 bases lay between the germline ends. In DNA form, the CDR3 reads TGTGCCAGCAGCCCGAGCCTCATGGGAGCAATCGACACCGGGGAGCTGTTTTTT. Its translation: CASSPSLMGAIDTGELFF.

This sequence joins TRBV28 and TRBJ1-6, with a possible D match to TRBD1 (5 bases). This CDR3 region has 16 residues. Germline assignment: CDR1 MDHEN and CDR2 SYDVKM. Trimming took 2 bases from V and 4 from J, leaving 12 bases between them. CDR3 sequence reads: CASSLHLRGYNSPLHF. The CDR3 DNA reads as TGTGCCAGCAGTTTACACCTACGGGGGTATAATTCACCCCTCCACTTT.

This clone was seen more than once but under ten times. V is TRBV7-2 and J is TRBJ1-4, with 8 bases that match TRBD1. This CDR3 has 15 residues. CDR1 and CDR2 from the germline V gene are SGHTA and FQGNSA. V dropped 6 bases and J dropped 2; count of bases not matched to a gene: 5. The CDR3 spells CASRAQGATNEKLFF. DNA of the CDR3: TGTGCCAGCAGAGCCCAGGGGGCGACTAATGAAAAACTGTTTTTT. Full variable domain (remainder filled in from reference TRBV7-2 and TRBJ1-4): GAGVSQSPSNKVTEKGKDVELRCDPISGHTALYWYRQSLGQGLEFLIYFQGNSAPDKSGLPSDRFSAERTGGSVSTLTIQRTQQEDSAVYLCASRAQGATNEKLFFGSGTQLSVL.

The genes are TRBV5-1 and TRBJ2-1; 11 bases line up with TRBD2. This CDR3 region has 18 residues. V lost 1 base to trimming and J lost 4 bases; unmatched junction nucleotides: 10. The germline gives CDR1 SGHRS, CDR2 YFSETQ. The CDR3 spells CASSLLGASGRNYNEQFF. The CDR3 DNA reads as TGCGCCAGCAGCTTGCTCGGGGCTAGCGGGAGGAATTACAATGAGCAGTTCTTC.

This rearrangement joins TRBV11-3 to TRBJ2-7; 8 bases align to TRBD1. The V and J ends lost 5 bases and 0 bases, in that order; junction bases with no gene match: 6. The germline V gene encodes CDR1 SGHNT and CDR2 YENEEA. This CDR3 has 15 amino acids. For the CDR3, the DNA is TGTGCCAGCAGCCCCGGGACAGGACTCTCCTACGAGCAGTACTTC. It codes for CASSPGTGLSYEQYF. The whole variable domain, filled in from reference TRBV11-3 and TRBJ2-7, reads EAGVVQSPRYKIIEKKQPVAFWCNPISGHNTLYWYLQNLGQGPELLIRYENEEAVDDSQLPKDRFSAERLKGVDSTLKIQPAELGDSAVYLCASSPGTGLSYEQYFGPGTRLTVT.

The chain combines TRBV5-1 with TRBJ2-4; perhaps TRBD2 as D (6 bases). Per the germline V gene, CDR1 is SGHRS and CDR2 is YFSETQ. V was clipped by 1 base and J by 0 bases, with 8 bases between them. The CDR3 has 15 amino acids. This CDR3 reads CASSLSGGAKNIQYF. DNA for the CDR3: TGCGCCAGCAGCTTGTCCGGGGGAGCCAAAAACATTCAGTACTTC.